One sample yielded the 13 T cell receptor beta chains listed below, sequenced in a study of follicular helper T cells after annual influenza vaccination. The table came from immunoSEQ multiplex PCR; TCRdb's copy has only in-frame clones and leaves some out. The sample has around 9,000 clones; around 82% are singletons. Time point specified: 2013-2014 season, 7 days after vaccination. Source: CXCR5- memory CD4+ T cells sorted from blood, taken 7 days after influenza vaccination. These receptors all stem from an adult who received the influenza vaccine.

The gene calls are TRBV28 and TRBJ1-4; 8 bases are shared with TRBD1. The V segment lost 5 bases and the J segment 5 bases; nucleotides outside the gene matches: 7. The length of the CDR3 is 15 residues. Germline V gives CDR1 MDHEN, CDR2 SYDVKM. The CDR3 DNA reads TGTGCCAGCAGTCTCACCGGGACAGGAAATGAAAAACTGTTTTTT. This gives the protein CASSLTGTGNEKLFF.

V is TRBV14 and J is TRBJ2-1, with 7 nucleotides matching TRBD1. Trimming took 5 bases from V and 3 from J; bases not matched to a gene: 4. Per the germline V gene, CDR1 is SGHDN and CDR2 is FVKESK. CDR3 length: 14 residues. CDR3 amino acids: CASSSRDSYNEQFF. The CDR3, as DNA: TGTGCCAGCAGCTCCCGGGACAGCTACAATGAGCAGTTCTTC.

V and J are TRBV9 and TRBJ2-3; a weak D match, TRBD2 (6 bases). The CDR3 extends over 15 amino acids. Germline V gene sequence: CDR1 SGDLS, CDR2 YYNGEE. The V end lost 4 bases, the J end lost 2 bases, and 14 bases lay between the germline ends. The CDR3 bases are TGTGCCAGCAGCTTCTCGGGGGTAAACACAGATACGCAGTATTTT. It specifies CASSFSGVNTDTQYF.

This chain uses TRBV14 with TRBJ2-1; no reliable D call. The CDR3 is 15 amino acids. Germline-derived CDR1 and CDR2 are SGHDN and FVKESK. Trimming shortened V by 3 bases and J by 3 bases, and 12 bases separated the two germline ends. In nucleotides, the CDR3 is TGTGCCAGCAGCCACCCACTGGGGTACTACAATGAGCAGTTCTTC. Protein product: CASSHPLGYYNEQFF.

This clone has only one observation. Here the CDR3 reads CASSSYRLDSVYEQYF. Here the CDR3 DNA reads TGTGCCAGCAGCTCCTACAGACTGGACAGTGTCTACGAGCAGTACTTC. The chain employs TRBV5-6 and TRBJ2-7; TRBD1 is a possible D gene (6 bases). Germline CDR1 SGHDT, CDR2 YYEEEE. The CDR3 contains 16 residues. The germline V and J ends were trimmed by 3 bases and 3 bases, with 19 bases remaining between them.

The CDR3 loop reads CASSRRTGGGVQETQYF. DNA for the CDR3: TGTGCCAGTAGTAGAAGGACGGGCGGGGGAGTACAAGAGACCCAGTACTTC. V usage is TRBV19 and J usage is TRBJ2-5; 7 bases line up with TRBD2. Germline CDR1 and CDR2: LNHDA and SQIVND (reference sequence). This CDR3 is built from 17 residues. J lost 2 bases, V lost 4 bases, and 13 bases had no gene match. Filled out from reference TRBV19 and TRBJ2-5, the complete variable domain reads DGGITQSPKYLFRKEGQNVTLSCEQNLNHDAMYWYRQDPGQGLRLIYYSQIVNDFQKGDIAEGYSVSREKKESFPLTVTSAQKNPTAFYLCASSRRTGGGVQETQYFGPGTRLLVL.

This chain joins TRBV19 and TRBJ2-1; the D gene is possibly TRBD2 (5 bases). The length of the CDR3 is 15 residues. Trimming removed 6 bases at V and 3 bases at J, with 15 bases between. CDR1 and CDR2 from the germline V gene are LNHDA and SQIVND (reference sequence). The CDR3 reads CASRPRAGFYNEQFF. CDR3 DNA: TGTGCCAGTAGGCCTAGGGCGGGTTTCTACAATGAGCAGTTCTTC.

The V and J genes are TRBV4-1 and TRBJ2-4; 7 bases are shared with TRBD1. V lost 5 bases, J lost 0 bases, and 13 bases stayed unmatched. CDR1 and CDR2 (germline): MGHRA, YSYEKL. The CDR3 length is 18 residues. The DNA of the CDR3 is TGCGCCAGCAGCACGTTATCCCCCCGACAGGGAGCCAAAAACATTCAGTACTTC. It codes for CASSTLSPRQGAKNIQYF.

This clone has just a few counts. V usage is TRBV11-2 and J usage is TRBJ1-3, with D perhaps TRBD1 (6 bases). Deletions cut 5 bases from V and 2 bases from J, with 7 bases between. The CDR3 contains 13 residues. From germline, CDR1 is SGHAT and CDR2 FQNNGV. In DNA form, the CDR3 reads TGTGCCAGCAGCCACAGGGCTGGAAACACCATATATTTT. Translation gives CASSHRAGNTIYF.

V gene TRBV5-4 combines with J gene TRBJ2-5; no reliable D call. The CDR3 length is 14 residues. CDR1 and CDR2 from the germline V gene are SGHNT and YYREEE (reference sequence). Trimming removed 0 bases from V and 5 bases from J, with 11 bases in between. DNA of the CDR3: TGTGCCAGCAGCTTGGCCGGGTCGGCCGAGACCCAGTACTTC. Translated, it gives CASSLAGSAETQYF.

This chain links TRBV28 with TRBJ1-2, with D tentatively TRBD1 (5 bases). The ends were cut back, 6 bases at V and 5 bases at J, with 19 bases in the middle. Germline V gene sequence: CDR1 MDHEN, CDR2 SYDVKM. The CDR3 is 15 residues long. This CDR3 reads CASRSAGGMGYGYTF. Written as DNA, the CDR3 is TGTGCCAGCAGGTCCGCGGGGGGGATGGGATATGGCTACACCTTC.

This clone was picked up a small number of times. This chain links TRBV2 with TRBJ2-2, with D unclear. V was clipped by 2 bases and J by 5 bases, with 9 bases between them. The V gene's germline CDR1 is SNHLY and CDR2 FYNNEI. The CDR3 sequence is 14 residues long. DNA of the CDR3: TGTGCCAGCAGTGAACATGGACGGACCGGGGAGCTGTTTTTT. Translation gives CASSEHGRTGELFF.

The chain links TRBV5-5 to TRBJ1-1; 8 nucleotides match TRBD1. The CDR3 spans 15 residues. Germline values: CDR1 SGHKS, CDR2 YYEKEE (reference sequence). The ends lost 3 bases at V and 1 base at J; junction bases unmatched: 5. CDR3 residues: CASSSGQGPNTEAFF. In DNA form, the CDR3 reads TGTGCCAGCAGCTCCGGACAGGGCCCGAACACTGAAGCTTTCTTT. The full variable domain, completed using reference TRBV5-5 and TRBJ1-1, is DAGVTQSPTHLIKTRGQQVTLRCSPISGHKSVSWYQQVLGQGPQFIFQYYEKEERGRGNFPDRFSARQFPNYSSELNVNALLLGDSALYLCASSSGQGPNTEAFFGQGTRLTVV.